This T cell receptor beta chain is from a study of blood T cell repertoires in COVID-19 (dated by TCRdb to about 2020). About the study as a whole: Samples from collaborators originated in the United States, Italy and Spain and spanned both the acute and convalescent phases of COVID-19. Where available, HLA class I and class II types were taken from metadata supplied by the sample provider and were not determined by assay-based typing. The material from the prospective study consisted of cDNA or gDNA derived from T cells, B-cell-depleted T cells, or PBMCs. The sample metadata nearly always contained a de-identified subject ID, COVID-19 status, age in years and sex. Samples came from the ongoing ImmuneRACE study (first 160 participants) plus 1,254 subjects from 6 global collaborators. A freely available public database, intended as a resource for researchers studying the immune response to SARS-CoV-2, is where the repertoires were released. Subjects who had been exposed to COVID-19, were actively infected with it, or had recovered from it provided the deeply sampled blood TCRbeta repertoires that made up the dataset.

Enrolling through a virtual design, the prospective study's participants ranged in age from about 18 to 100 years and lived across roughly 23 United States geographic areas. To assign participants to cohorts, the prospective study relied on clinical history that participants themselves reported in a screening survey and a study questionnaire. Each participant in the prospective study had whole blood, serum and a nasopharyngeal or oropharyngeal swab collected by mobile phlebotomists. Over a roughly 2-month period, participants in the prospective study had the option of providing additional blood draws and questionnaires. Blood samples from the prospective study were shipped frozen or at room temperature prior to DNA extraction. General conclusions and limits of the study: How much clinical and demographic metadata was included differed by source and by participant, and the metadata was provided uncurated.

Worth noting for this clone: This receptor's antigen is unknown. The input lacks base qualities; no much larger clone sits a single base away.

Germline trimming: 6 bases from V, 6 bases from J; junction bases outside gene matches: 6. There are 14 amino acids in the CDR3, from cysteine to phenylalanine inclusive. CDR3 DNA is the only sequence kept; it has 42 bases, read in frame from the first base. Via the germline V gene (reference sequence), CDR1 is MNHEY and CDR2 SMNVEV. The immunoSEQ Assay, a bias-controlled multiplex PCR, was used to amplify TCRbeta CDR3 regions from genomic DNA. The paper's processing steps were these. The number of nucleated cells in each sample was estimated from the amplification of reference gene primers within the assay. To quantify the absolute abundance of each unique TCRbeta CDR3 rearrangement, sequence reads were collapsed and filtered. For each sample, productive Simpson clonality was calculated by taking the square root of Simpson's diversity index across productive rearrangements. As stored in TCRdb, this immuneACCESS dataset retains in-frame rearrangements with V and J assigned. A fraction of the clones does not appear; measured against another copy, unresolved V genes explain less than half of the discrepancy, and the remainder lacks a known reason. The V and J calls and clone size come from that table; D and trimming were worked out from the DNA. The sample yields about 210,000 clones; about 86% were counted once. The ten largest clones add up to 3% to 4% of the sample.

Sample: PBMCs or T cells enriched from blood (not recorded which). The rearranged segments are TRBV27 and TRBJ2-1; 9 central nucleotides agree with TRBD2. The sequence was obtained from a woman in her 40s with acute COVID-19. CDR3 region: CASRVREGLNEQFF. DNA sequence: TGTGCCAGCAGGGTGCGGGAGGGCCTCAATGAGCAGTTCTTC.